These 18 T cell receptor beta chains were all obtained from the same sample, sequenced in a study of blood T cell repertoires in COVID-19. Libraries were prepared by immunoSEQ multiplex PCR; TCRdb keeps only in-frame clonotypes and omits some of them. Here the sample spans about 150,000 clones, approximately 89% being singletons. Sequencing was carried out using peripheral blood. The receptor set was obtained from a human donor in a cohort sampled during active COVID-19.

V gene TRBV19 combines with J gene TRBJ1-5; TRBD1 matches 7 bases. Germline V gene sequence: CDR1 LNHDA, CDR2 SQIVND (reference sequence). The ends lost 7 bases at V and 1 base at J; junction bases unmatched: 10. This CDR3 region has 16 residues. In nucleotides, the CDR3 is TGTGCCAGTAATCCACAGGGGATCGTGAGCAATCAGCCCCAGCATTTT. It codes for CASNPQGIVSNQPQHF.

The rearrangement links TRBV6-5 to TRBJ1-1; D perhaps matches TRBD1 (5 bases). Germline-derived CDR1 and CDR2 are MNHEY and SVGAGI. The CDR3 sequence is 16 residues long. The V and J ends lost 0 bases and 0 bases respectively, with 11 bases between them. The CDR3 loop is CASSYSRAGLNTEAFF. CDR3 nucleotides: TGTGCCAGCAGTTACTCGCGCGCAGGGTTGAACACTGAAGCTTTCTTT.

The sample holds one count of this clone. The rearrangement links TRBV6-2 or TRBV6-3 to TRBJ2-1; TRBD2 matches at 7 bases. The CDR3 contains 15 residues. V shed 0 bases, J shed 7 bases, and the junction held 6 bases outside the gene matches. CDR1 is MNHEY, CDR2 SVGEGT, per germline. The CDR3 coding sequence is TGTGCCAGCAGTTACTCTGGCGGGGGTAAGAATGAGCAGTTCTTC. Its protein product is CASSYSGGGKNEQFF.

The genes are TRBV20-1 and TRBJ2-5; D is perhaps TRBD2 (5 bases). The CDR3 contains 13 residues. Germline lookup yields CDR1 DFQATT and CDR2 SNEGSKA (reference sequence). Trimming removed 3 bases at V and 1 base at J, with 9 bases between. The CDR3: CSASSSGQETQYF. Written as DNA, the CDR3 is TGCAGTGCTAGTTCAAGCGGCCAAGAGACCCAGTACTTC.

This chain links TRBV15 with TRBJ2-7; TRBD1 might be the D (6 bases). Germline loops: CDR1 LNHNV, CDR2 YYDKDF (reference sequence). The germline V and J ends were trimmed by 5 bases and 4 bases, with 12 bases remaining between them. This CDR3 is built from 13 residues. Here the CDR3 reads CATSGDTGYEQYF. CDR3 nucleotides: TGTGCCACCAGCGGTGATACAGGGTACGAGCAGTACTTC.

The rearrangement uses TRBV5-4 and TRBJ1-1, with D perhaps matching TRBD1 (5 bases). Trimming stripped 2 bases from V and 0 bases from J, with 8 bases between. The CDR3 consists of 14 residues. The germline V gene has CDR1 SGHNT and CDR2 YYREEE (reference sequence). The DNA for the CDR3 is TGTGCCAGCAGCTTCGACAGCCTGAACACTGAAGCTTTCTTT. It yields the protein CASSFDSLNTEAFF. The whole variable domain, remainder taken from reference TRBV5-4 and TRBJ1-1, is ETGVTQSPTHLIKTRGQQVTLRCSSQSGHNTVSWYQQALGQGPQFIFQYYREEENGRGNFPPRFSGLQFPNYSSELNVNALELDDSALYLCASSFDSLNTEAFFGQGTRLTVV.

The rearrangement links TRBV10-3 to TRBJ1-5, with 10 bases that match TRBD1. CDR3 size: 17 residues. The germline V gene encodes CDR1 ENHRY and CDR2 SYGVKD. The V and J ends lost 0 bases and 7 bases, in that order; junction bases with no gene match: 9. Written as DNA, the CDR3 is TGTGCCATCAGTGAGTCGATTGACAGGGGGCTAGGGCAGCCCCAGCATTTT. Its translation is CAISESIDRGLGQPQHF.

The chain combines TRBV27 with TRBJ2-3; TRBD2 aligns across 11 bases. J lost 0 bases, V lost 4 bases, and 15 bases had no gene match. Germline lookup yields CDR1 MNHEY and CDR2 SMNVEV (reference sequence). CDR3 length equals 20 residues. CDR3 nucleotides: TGTGCCAGCAGTTGGGCTCTAGCGGGGGGCCGTCGGTTCAGCACAGATACGCAGTATTTT. Protein product: CASSWALAGGRRFSTDTQYF.

The sample holds one count of this clone. V is TRBV7-2 and J is TRBJ2-3, with 11 positions matching TRBD2. The V segment lost 5 bases and the J segment 7 bases; nucleotides outside the gene matches: 5. CDR1 is SGHTA, CDR2 FQGNSA, per germline. The CDR3 has 14 residues. CDR3 nucleotide sequence: TGTGCCAGCAGCCCGACTAGCGGGGCATATACGCAGTATTTT. As protein: CASSPTSGAYTQYF.

The V gene is TRBV5-1, the J gene TRBJ2-3; a weak D match, TRBD1 (5 bases). CDR1 and CDR2 (germline): SGHRS, YFSETQ. CDR3 size: 13 residues. V gave up 5 bases and J gave up 5 bases, with 12 bases separating them. Here the CDR3 reads CASRSERGDTQYF. The CDR3 DNA is TGCGCCAGCAGGTCAGAAAGGGGAGATACGCAGTATTTT.

The chain is built from TRBV4-1 and TRBJ2-1; 10 nucleotides line up with TRBD2. Trimming at V came to 0 bases and at J to 0 bases, leaving 5 bases not matched to a gene. CDR1 is MGHRA, CDR2 YSYEKL, per germline. This CDR3 contains 18 residues. This CDR3 is CASSQDPLAGASYNEQFF. The CDR3 nucleotides are TGCGCCAGCAGCCAAGATCCCCTAGCGGGGGCCTCCTACAATGAGCAGTTCTTC.

V usage is TRBV4-1 and J usage is TRBJ1-3; 7 bases map to TRBD1. V gave up 5 bases and J gave up 1 base; unmatched junction bases: 8. This CDR3 contains 16 residues. CDR1 and CDR2 (germline): MGHRA, YSYEKL. CDR3 sequence (DNA): TGCGCCAGCAGCTTCCCGACGACAGGGTCTGGAAACACCATATATTTT. Its translation: CASSFPTTGSGNTIYF.

The chain recombines TRBV7-3 with TRBJ2-5, with D possibly TRBD2 on 6 matching bases. V was clipped by 5 bases and J by 2 bases, with 9 bases between them. This CDR3 is built from 13 residues. The germline V gene has CDR1 SGHTA and CDR2 FQGTGA. CDR3 nucleotide sequence: TGTGCCAGCAGCCCAAGCGGGCAAGAGACCCAGTACTTC. Encoded protein: CASSPSGQETQYF.

On this clone itself: The same CDR3 arises from other DNA sequences in this sample as well. The genes are TRBV6-1 and TRBJ1-2, with D perhaps TRBD1 (5 bases). There are 13 residues in the CDR3. The V gene's germline CDR1 is MNHNS and CDR2 SASEGT. Trimming took 2 bases from V and 4 from J, leaving 8 bases between them. CDR3 bases: TGTGCCAGCAGTGAAAGGCAGGGCTATGGCTACACCTTC. Protein: CASSERQGYGYTF.

V usage is TRBV29-1 and J usage is TRBJ2-3; D gene unclear. From germline, CDR1 is SQVTM and CDR2 ANQGSEA. CDR3 length: 13 residues. The V gene lost 2 bases and the J gene lost 1 base, with 7 bases spanning the gap. The CDR3 region is CSVETQGTDTQYF. The CDR3 DNA follows: TGCAGCGTTGAAACCCAGGGCACAGATACGCAGTATTTT.

J is TRBJ2-3 and V is TRBV9; TRBD2 matches at 8 bases. The CDR3 extends over 15 amino acids. Trimming at V came to 0 bases and at J to 4 bases, leaving 4 bases not matched to a gene. Germline values: CDR1 SGDLS, CDR2 YYNGEE. As DNA, the CDR3 is TGTGCCAGCAGCGTAGACGGGGGGGATGCAGATACGCAGTATTTT. Protein sequence: CASSVDGGDADTQYF.

This chain connects TRBV5-4 to TRBJ1-1; 7 bases are shared with TRBD1. J was trimmed by 0 bases and V by 2 bases; bases with no gene match: 4. Germline lookup yields CDR1 SGHNT and CDR2 YYREEE (reference sequence). This CDR3 has 15 residues. The CDR3 spells CASSLQGPVNTEAFF. In DNA form, the CDR3 reads TGTGCCAGCAGCTTACAGGGGCCTGTGAACACTGAAGCTTTCTTT.

The CDR3 region is CASSDARQSVVQYF. CDR3 sequence (DNA): TGTGCCAGCAGTGATGCGAGACAGTCCGTCGTGCAGTACTTC. This chain joins TRBV2 and TRBJ2-7; D might be TRBD1 (5 bases). Between the trimmed V and J ends, which lost 3 bases and 9 bases, there was a span of 18 bases. Germline CDR1 is SNHLY and CDR2 is FYNNEI. This CDR3 spans 14 amino acids. The full variable domain, rest sourced from reference TRBV2 and TRBJ2-7, is EPEVTQTPSHQVTQMGQEVILRCVPISNHLYFYWYRQILGQKVEFLVSFYNNEISEKSEIFDDQFSVERPDGSNFTLKIRSTKLEDSAMYFCASSDARQSVVQYFGPGTRLTVT.